The clone carrying this T cell receptor (beta chain) was recorded only once. Antigen: not known. Sampled blood was obtained at baseline, cycle 4 day 1, and cycle 7 day 1. The data belong to a study of OX40 agonist ivuxolimab in advanced cancers. As for the study in general: Partial responses were achieved by three patients, one with hepatocellular carcinoma and two with cutaneous melanoma. The study, taken as a whole, reports: Certain nonresponding patients likewise had low normalized T-cell clonal expansion.

The CDR3 has 16 amino acids. The junction had 11 bases not matched to a gene; V was cut back by 5 bases and J by 9 bases. CDR1 is MNHEY and CDR2 is SMNVEV in the germline V gene (reference sequence). The data were produced by immunoSEQ multiplex PCR, yet TCRdb's version contains in-frame clones alone and is incomplete. The top ten clones hold about 8.2% of a sample with 55,000 to 75,000 clones, approximately 80% of them seen once. This chain links TRBV27 with TRBJ2-1; 12 bases match TRBD1. The sequenced sample was CD4+ or CD8+ T cells sorted from blood, obtained in a trial of the OX40 agonist ivuxolimab. This TCR came from an adult with an advanced solid tumor such as melanoma, head and neck, liver or kidney cancer. Here the CDR3 DNA reads TGTGCCAGCAGTAAATCCCCCGGGACAGGGGGCAGTGAGCAGTTCTTC. Its protein product is CASSKSPGTGGSEQFF.